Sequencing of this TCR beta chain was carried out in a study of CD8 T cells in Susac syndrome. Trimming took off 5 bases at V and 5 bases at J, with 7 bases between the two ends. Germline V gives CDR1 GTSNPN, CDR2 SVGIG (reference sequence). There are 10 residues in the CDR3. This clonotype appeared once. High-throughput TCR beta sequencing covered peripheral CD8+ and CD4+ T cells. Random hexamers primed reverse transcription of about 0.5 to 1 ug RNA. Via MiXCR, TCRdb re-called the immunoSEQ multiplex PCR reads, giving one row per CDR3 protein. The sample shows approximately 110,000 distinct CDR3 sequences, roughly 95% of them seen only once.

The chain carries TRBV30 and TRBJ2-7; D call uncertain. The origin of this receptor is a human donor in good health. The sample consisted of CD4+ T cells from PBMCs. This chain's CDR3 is CAWAEDEQYF. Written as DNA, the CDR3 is TGTGCCTGGGCCGAGGACGAGCAGTACTTC.